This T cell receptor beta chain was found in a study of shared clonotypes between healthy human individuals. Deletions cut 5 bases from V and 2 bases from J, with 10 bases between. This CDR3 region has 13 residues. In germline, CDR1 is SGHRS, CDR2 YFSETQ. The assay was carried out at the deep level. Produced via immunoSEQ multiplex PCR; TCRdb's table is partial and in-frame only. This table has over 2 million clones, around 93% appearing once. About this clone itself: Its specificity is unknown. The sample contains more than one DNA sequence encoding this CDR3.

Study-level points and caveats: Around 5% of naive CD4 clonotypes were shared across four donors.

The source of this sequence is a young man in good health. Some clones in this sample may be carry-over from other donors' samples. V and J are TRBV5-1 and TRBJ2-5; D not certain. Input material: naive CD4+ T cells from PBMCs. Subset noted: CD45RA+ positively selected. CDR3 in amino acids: CASSRAVQETQYF. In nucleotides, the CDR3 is TGCGCCAGCAGTCGGGCCGTACAAGAGACCCAGTACTTC.